This entry features one T cell receptor (beta chain) sequence. Genomic DNA came from blood regulatory T cells gated CD4+ CD25-high CD127-low. Method: immunoSEQ multiplex PCR; TCRdb's copy keeps in-frame clones and lacks some. Of 7,500 to 10,000 clones listed, approximately 93% were seen once; the top ten hold roughly 1.4%. The CDR3 is made up of 14 amino acids. Germline V lookup: CDR1 SGHKS, CDR2 YYEKEE (reference sequence). Trimming stripped 6 bases from V and 4 bases from J, with 14 bases between. The sample originates from a study of regulatory and conventional T cells in RAG deficiency. This sample also appeared in a second study, on regulatory T cells. That paper adds: Primers: 52 TRBV forward and 13 TRBJ reverse.

The clonotype comes from a human donor in good health. This chain links TRBV5-5 with TRBJ2-1; D gene ambiguous. Sequenced: CD127- CD25+ CD4+ Tregs sorted from blood. The CDR3 DNA reads TGTGCCAGCACCGTACCCGACAATTACAATGAGCAGTTCTTC. It specifies CASTVPDNYNEQFF.